Listed below are T cell receptor beta chains from one sample, sequenced in a study of T cells in Graves' hyperthyroidism and ophthalmopathy. TCRdb processed the multiplex PCR reads anew with MiXCR; each CDR3 protein has one entry. The sample has roughly 630,000 distinct CDR3 sequences, about 15% seen once. Specimen: blood. The receptors stem from a woman in her twenties or thirties with Graves' hyperthyroidism. The conserved cysteine and the conserved F or W are not part of the CDR3 here. Each record gives: J gene, V gene, CDR3 protein.

>TRBJ2-2|TRBV29-1
SVLDGHTNTGELF
>TRBJ2-7|TRBV20-1
SARSRDGTYEQY
>TRBJ2-2|TRBV7-9
ASSSGTGGKSTGELF
>TRBJ2-2|TRBV7-2
ASSLAPTGGGELF
>TRBJ2-7|TRBV5-1
ASRPGPSYEQY
>TRBJ1-5|TRBV19
ASSISLYGRVNQPQH
>TRBJ2-5|TRBV20-1
SAQTSGSRFFAETQY
>TRBJ2-1|TRBV20-1
SARVLSNEQF
>TRBJ2-2|TRBV7-9
ASSLRGLSGSGELF
>TRBJ1-2|TRBV4-2
ASSQDPAGGAEGYT